The T cell receptor beta chain described here comes from a study of regulatory T cells in long-lasting Graves disease. As for this clonotype: The antigen is undetermined.

Study results and caveats: Favored usage of TRBV28, TRBJ1-2 and TRBJ2-5 was recorded in persistent disease.

Building the TCR beta libraries relied on iRepertoire HTBI primers, and CDR3 regions underwent Arm-PCR. TCRdb itself ran the multiplex PCR reads through MiXCR, one entry per CDR3 protein. The repertoire holds under 400,000 distinct CDR3 sequences, approximately 15% seen once, with just under 30% in the top ten. Time point defined: newly diagnosed GD, antithyroid drugs for less than 3 months. The TCR library used RNA extracted from PBMCs. The peripheral blood volume drawn was roughly 9.9 milliliters, and it was collected into EDTA tubes. Trimming left V 3 bases short and J 5 bases short, with 16 bases between. This CDR3 is built from 15 residues. Germline V CDR1 and CDR2: WNHNN, SYGVQD (reference sequence). The same data also contributed to another study, on T cells in Graves' hyperthyroidism and ophthalmopathy. This second study says: Orbital computed tomography, thyroid ultrasound, serum thyroxine and TRAb, and clinical symptoms together informed the diagnoses.

The chain employs TRBV10-1 and TRBJ1-2; D not resolved. The clonotype comes from a middle-aged man with Graves disease. The starting material was peripheral blood mononuclear cells (PBMCs), obtained at new diagnosis, from a patient treated with antithyroid drugs. CDR3 coding DNA: TGCGCCAGCAGTGAATCGGTGCAGCTACCATATGGCTACACCTTC. Protein product: CASSESVQLPYGYTF.